The present T cell receptor (beta chain) was sequenced within a study of blood T cell repertoires in COVID-19. Study summary: Acute and convalescent COVID-19 samples came from the United States, Italy and Spain.

Germline values: CDR1 KGHSH, CDR2 LQKENI. Trimming took off 2 bases at V and 5 bases at J, with 10 bases between the two ends. This CDR3 has 14 residues. The assay was immunoSEQ multiplex PCR, and TCRdb's table has in-frame clones only and misses some. This sample has fewer than 120,000 clones; more than 75% occur once, and the top ten carry around 3.2%. The sequence derives from a woman in her fifties or sixties with acute or convalescent COVID-19. The rearrangement joins TRBV18 to TRBJ1-5, with D possibly matching TRBD1 (5 bases). Input material: peripheral blood. This chain's CDR3 is CASSPETVDQPQHF. The DNA of the CDR3 is TGTGCCAGCTCACCAGAGACAGTCGATCAGCCCCAGCATTTT.